The clone carrying this T cell receptor beta chain was recorded once. This specimen belongs to a study of tumor-infiltrating lymphocytes in primary liver carcinoma. From approximately 20-30 mg of unsorted bulk tissue, DNA and RNA were co-extracted together. Surgical resection served as treatment for the primary liver carcinoma of these patients. Germline V gene data show CDR1 as MNHNS and CDR2 as SASEGT. V lost 7 bases, J lost 6 bases, and 16 bases lay in between. The CDR3 is 14 amino acids. With a constant-region primer, TCR beta cDNA was made from approximately 510 ng of total RNA. Library construction for TCR beta comprised three nested multiplex PCR rounds performed with slightly modified ARM-PCR. Investigators reported that the first two PCR rounds, at 9 to 11 cycles each, used TRBV1-TRBV30 forward primers with a C-beta reverse primer. TCRdb reanalysed the multiplex PCR reads using MiXCR and keeps one entry per CDR3 protein. This table has about 120,000 distinct CDR3 sequences, approximately 70% appearing once.

V and J are TRBV6-1 and TRBJ1-5, with unresolved D. This clonotype was sampled from a woman aged 55-70 years with primary liver carcinoma and hepatitis B virus infection. The material sequenced was liver tumor tissue from sampling region 1. This sample's subset: tumor region T1, superior pole. CDR3 sequence: CASKETGEVQPQHF. The CDR3, as DNA: TGTGCCAGCAAAGAAACCGGCGAGGTTCAGCCCCAGCATTTT.